The TCR beta chain described here comes from a study of shared clonotypes between healthy human individuals. Naive CD8 populations comprised CD45RO-negative cells positively selected for CCR7, excluding terminally differentiated effector memory CD45RA+ cells. General study points: Sequencing depth was expected to affect clonotype sharing among donors. The study sampled only blood, and tissue repertoires likely differ. Generation of non-shared clonotypes was less probable than generation of clonotypes shared by all four donors.

This clone was seen only once. Its antigen is undetermined. V was shortened by 3 bases and J by 6 bases, with 9 bases between the two germline ends. Germline-derived CDR1 and CDR2 are SGDLS and YYNGEE. The CDR3 has 13 residues. Replicate sorted-subset PCRs were loaded with around 0.2 ug DNA, approximately 31,000 T cell genomes. Produced via immunoSEQ multiplex PCR; TCRdb's table is partial and in-frame only. The sample gives millions of clones, less than 95% of which show up once; roughly 1% is in the top ten. The sequence came from a man between 18 and 35 years old in good health. Material for sequencing was naive CD8+ T cells sorted from blood. V is TRBV9 and J is TRBJ2-2; D is unclear. CDR3 nucleotide sequence: TGTGCCAGCAGCGCCGGATCGGCCGGGGAGCTGTTTTTT. This codes for CASSAGSAGELFF.